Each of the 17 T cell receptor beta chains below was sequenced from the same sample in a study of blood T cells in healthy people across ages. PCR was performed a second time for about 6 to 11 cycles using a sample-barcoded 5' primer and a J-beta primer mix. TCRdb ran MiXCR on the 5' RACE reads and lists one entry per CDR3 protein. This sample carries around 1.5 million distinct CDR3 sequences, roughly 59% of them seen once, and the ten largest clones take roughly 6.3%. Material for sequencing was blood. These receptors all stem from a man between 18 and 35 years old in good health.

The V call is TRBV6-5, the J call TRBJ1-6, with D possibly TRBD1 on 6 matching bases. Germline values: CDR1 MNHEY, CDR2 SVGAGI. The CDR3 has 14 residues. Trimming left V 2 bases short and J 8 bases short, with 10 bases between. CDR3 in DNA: TGTGCCAGCAGTTACCAGGGGACCCATTCACCCCTCCACTTT. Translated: CASSYQGTHSPLHF.

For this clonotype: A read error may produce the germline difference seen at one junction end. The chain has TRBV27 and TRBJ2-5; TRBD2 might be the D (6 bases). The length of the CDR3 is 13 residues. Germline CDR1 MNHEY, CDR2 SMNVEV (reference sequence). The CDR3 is CVSSLAVQETQYF. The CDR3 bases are TGTGTCAGCAGTTTAGCGGTACAAGAGACCCAGTACTTC.

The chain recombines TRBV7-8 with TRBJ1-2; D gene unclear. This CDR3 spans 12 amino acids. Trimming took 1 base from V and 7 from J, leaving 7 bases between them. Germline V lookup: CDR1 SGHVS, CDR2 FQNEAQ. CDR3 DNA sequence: TGTGCCAGCAGCTTAGGGGCGTCTGGCTACACCTTC. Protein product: CASSLGASGYTF.

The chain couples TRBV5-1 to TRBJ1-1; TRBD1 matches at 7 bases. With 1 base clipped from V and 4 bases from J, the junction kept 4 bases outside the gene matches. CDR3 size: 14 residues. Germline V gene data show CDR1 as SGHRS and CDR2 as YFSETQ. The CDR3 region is CASSLRGQVTEAFF. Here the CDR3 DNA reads TGCGCCAGCAGCTTGAGGGGGCAGGTCACTGAAGCTTTCTTT.

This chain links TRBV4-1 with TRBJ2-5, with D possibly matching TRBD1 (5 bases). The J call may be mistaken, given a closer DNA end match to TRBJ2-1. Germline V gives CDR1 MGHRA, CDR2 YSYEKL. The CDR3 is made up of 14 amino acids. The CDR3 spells CASSQRQSQETQFF. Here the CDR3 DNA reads TGCGCCAGCAGCCAAAGACAGTCCCAAGAGACCCAGTTCTTC.

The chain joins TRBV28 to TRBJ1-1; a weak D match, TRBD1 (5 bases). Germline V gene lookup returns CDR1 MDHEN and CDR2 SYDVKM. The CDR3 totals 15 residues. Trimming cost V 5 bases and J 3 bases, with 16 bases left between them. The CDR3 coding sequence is TGTGCCAGCAGTACCCCTAGGGGCTCCCACACTGAAGCTTTCTTT. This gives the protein CASSTPRGSHTEAFF.

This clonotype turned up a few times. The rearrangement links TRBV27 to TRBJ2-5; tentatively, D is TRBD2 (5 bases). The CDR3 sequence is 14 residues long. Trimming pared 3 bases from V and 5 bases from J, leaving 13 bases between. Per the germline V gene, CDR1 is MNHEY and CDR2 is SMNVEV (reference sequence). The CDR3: CASSFSGIGETQYF. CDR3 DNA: TGTGCCAGCAGTTTTTCGGGGATTGGGGAGACCCAGTACTTC.

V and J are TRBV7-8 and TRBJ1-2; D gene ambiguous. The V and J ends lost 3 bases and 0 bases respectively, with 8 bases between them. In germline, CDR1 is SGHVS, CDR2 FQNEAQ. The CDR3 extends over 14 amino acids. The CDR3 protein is CASSFQAPNYGYTF. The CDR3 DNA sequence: TGTGCCAGCAGCTTCCAGGCCCCTAACTATGGCTACACCTTC.

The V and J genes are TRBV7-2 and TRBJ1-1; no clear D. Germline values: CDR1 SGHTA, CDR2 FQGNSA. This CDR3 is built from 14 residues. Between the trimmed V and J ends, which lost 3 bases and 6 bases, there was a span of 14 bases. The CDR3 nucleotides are TGTGCCAGCAGCTTCGGAACCCTCGGGGCTGAAGCTTTCTTT. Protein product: CASSFGTLGAEAFF.

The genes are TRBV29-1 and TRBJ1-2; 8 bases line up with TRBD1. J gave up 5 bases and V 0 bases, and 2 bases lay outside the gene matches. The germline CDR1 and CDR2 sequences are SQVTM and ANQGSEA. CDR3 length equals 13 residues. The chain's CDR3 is CSVEDWTGYGYTF. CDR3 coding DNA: TGCAGCGTTGAAGATTGGACAGGGTATGGCTACACCTTC.

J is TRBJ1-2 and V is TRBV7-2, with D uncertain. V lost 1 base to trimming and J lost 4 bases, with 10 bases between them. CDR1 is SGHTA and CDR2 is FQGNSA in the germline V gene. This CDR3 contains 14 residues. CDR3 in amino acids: CASSLESFTYGYTF. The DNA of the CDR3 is TGTGCCAGCAGCTTAGAGTCCTTTACCTATGGCTACACCTTC.

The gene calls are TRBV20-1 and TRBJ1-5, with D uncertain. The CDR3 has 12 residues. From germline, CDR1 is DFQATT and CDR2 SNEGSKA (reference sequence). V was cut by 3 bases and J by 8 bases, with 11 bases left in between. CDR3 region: CSARTGYEPQHF. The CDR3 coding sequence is TGCAGTGCTAGGACGGGGTACGAGCCCCAGCATTTT.

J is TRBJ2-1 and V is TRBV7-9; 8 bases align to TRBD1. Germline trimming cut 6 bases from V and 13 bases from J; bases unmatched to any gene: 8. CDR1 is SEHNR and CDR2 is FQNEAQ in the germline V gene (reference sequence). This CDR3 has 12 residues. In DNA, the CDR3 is TGTGCCAGCAGTACCTACAGGGGGGTCCAGTTCTTC. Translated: CASSTYRGVQFF.

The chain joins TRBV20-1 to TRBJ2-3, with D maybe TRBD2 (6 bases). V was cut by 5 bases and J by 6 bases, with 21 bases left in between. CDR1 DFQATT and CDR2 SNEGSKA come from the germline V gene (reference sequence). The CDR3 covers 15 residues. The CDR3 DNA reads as TGCAGTGCTGGCGACGGACTACAAGAGTGGGATACGCAGTATTTT. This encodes CSAGDGLQEWDTQYF.

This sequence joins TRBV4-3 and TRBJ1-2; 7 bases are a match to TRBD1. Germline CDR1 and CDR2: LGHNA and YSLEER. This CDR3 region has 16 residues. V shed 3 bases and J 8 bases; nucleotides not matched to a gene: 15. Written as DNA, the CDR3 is TGCGCCAGCAGCCAGGACCCCGGACAGGTCCTCAGAGGCTACACCTTC. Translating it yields CASSQDPGQVLRGYTF.

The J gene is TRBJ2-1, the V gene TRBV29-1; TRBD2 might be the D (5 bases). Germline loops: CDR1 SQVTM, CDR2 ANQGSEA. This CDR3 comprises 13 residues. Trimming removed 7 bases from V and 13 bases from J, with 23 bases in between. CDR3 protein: CSGTRSPPETQFF. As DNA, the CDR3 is TGCAGCGGAACTAGGTCCCCTCCAGAGACCCAGTTCTTC.

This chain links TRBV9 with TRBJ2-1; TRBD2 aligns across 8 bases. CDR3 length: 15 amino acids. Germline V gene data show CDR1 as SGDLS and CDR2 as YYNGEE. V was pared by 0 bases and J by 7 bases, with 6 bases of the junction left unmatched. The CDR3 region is CASSVGASGRNEQFF. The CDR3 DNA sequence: TGTGCCAGCAGCGTAGGGGCTAGCGGGCGTAATGAGCAGTTCTTC.